The T cell receptor beta chain described here comes from a study of CD8 T cells in Susac syndrome. The trim removed 0 bases at V and 6 bases at J, leaving 15 bases unmatched. The germline V gene has CDR1 SGDLS and CDR2 YYNGEE. The CDR3 length is 18 residues. Random hexamers were used to reverse transcribe an amount of roughly 0.5 to 1 ug RNA. Across 54 Vbeta and 13 Jbeta, TCR beta CDR3 was amplified with immunoSEQ multiplex PCR. TCRdb processed the immunoSEQ multiplex PCR reads anew with MiXCR; each CDR3 protein has one entry. The sample has fewer than 150,000 distinct CDR3 sequences, just under 95% seen once.

This sequence was found in a human donor with Susac syndrome. This chain joins TRBV9 and TRBJ1-2; 9 nucleotides agree with TRBD1. Sequencing was performed on CD8+ T cells from PBMCs. This CDR3 is CASSVGGGQGQLGNGYTF. CDR3 bases: TGTGCCAGCAGCGTAGGGGGGGGACAGGGACAACTTGGGAATGGCTACACCTTC.